This T cell receptor beta chain derives from a study of CD8 T cells in ankylosing spondylitis (dated 2017 in TCRdb). At the level of the whole study: The study set out to find disease-linked TCR variants by profiling T cell receptor beta repertoires in ankylosing spondylitis patients and healthy donors. Peripheral blood samples were taken, and synovial fluid was additionally collected from ankylosing spondylitis patients. The full study cohort comprised about 23 ankylosing spondylitis patients and approximately 100 healthy donors.

Broader findings and caveats from the paper: Some TCR beta motif variants had previously been reported in synovial fluid and blood of reactive arthritis patients, which suggested common disease-initiation mechanisms. In peripheral blood, the disease-linked clones were found at relatively low frequencies and had a CD8+ phenotype. A TCR beta motif made up of roughly eight highly homologous amino acid variants appeared to be characteristic of blood from ankylosing spondylitis patients. The disease-linked clones were reported as significantly enriched in matched synovial fluid samples from ankylosing spondylitis patients.

To note about this clonotype: The target of this receptor is not known. No qualities accompany the bases; no much larger clone lies one base away.

TCRdb lists the instrument as Illumina HiSeq 2500. TCR beta libraries were prepared by quantitative 5'-RACE with molecular barcodes. The paper's data handling went like this. To identify disease-linked TCR variants, a new computational method was used, one built on a probabilistic model of VDJ rearrangement. TCRdb trimmed public reads at Q25 via fastp, called clones via MiXCR and kept in-frame beta chains. Identical CDR3 proteins give one entry, which carries the most common genes and DNA. The V and J calls and clone size come from TCRdb's table, not from the authors' own analysis. This sample holds roughly 200,000 distinct CDR3 sequences; about 13% were observed only once. The ten largest make up about 15% of the sample. The CDR3 sequence holds 14 residues, the cysteine and phenylalanine included. Solely the CDR3 DNA is kept, with 42 bases framed from the first base. The junction shows trimming of 1 base on V and 8 bases on J, and the gene matches do not reach 5 bases of it. Reading the germline V gene (reference sequence) gives CDR1 SEHNR and CDR2 FQNEAQ.

The TCR originated in a male donor with ankylosing spondylitis or in good health (not recorded which). Here the chain combines TRBV7-9 and TRBJ2-4, and TRBD2 matches 7 of the central bases. Input material: blood, either unsorted or a sorted T cell fraction (not recorded which). CDR3 region: CASSLGEGADIQYF. The nucleotides are TGTGCCAGCAGCTTAGGGGAGGGAGCGGACATTCAGTACTTC.